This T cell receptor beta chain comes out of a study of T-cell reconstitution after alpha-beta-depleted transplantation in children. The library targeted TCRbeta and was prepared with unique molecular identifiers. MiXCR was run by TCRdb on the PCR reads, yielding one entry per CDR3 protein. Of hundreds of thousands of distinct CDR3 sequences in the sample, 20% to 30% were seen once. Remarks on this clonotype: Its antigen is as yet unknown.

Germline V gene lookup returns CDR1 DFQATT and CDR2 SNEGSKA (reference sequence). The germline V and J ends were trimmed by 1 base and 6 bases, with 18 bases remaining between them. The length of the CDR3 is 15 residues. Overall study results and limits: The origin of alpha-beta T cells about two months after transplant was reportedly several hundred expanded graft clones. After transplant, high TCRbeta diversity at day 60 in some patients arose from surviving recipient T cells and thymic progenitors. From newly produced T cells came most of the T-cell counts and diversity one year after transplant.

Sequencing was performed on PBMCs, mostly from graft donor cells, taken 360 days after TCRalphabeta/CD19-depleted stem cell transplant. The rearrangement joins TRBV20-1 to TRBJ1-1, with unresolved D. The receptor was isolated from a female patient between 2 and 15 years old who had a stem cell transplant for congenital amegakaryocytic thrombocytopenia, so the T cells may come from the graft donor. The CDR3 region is CSARGAVSLSPEAFF. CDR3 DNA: TGCAGTGCTAGAGGGGCAGTTTCCTTAAGCCCTGAAGCTTTCTTT.